These 14 T cell receptor beta chains came from one sample sequenced in a study of tumor-infiltrating lymphocytes in primary liver carcinoma (dated by TCRdb to the late 2010s). Blood RNA was extracted from unsorted whole blood with TRIzol reagent; germline DNA came from the DNeasy Blood & Tissue kit. TCRdb names Illumina HiSeq 2500 as the instrument used. Starting from around 520 ng total RNA, TCRbeta-specific cDNA was produced by reverse transcription with a constant-region primer and ProtoScript II reverse transcriptase. Three nested multiplex PCR rounds, following a slightly modified ARM-PCR procedure, were used to build the TCRbeta libraries. Multiplex TRBV1-TRBV30 forward primers and a Cbeta reverse primer were used in the first two PCR rounds, each of which was run for approximately 11 cycles. TCRdb reprocessed the public reads (quality trimming at Q25 with fastp, clone calling with MiXCR) and kept in-frame beta chains. Rows with one shared CDR3 protein collapse into an entry with the most common genes and DNA. The sample table shows about 310,000 distinct CDR3 sequences, and less than 75% are seen once. Of the sample, 9% to 10% falls within the top ten clones.

The sequenced sample consisted of peripheral blood. The source is a man in his forties with primary liver carcinoma and hepatitis B virus infection.

This clonotype was detected ten times or more. The rearrangement joins TRBV6-2 or TRBV6-3 to TRBJ2-7, with D perhaps TRBD2 (6 bases). The germline V and J ends were trimmed by 10 bases and 3 bases, with 28 bases remaining between them. This CDR3 has 17 residues. The V gene's germline CDR1 is MNHEY and CDR2 SVGEGT. CDR3 sequence (DNA): TGTGCCACCGTCTCGACCGGGAGCGGACGTATGTTCTACGAGCAGTACTTC. It encodes CATVSTGSGRMFYEQYF.

This chain joins TRBV7-8 and TRBJ2-5; TRBD1 is a possible D gene (6 bases). The CDR3 runs to 17 residues. Germline CDR1 is SGHVS and CDR2 is FQNEAQ. Trimming removed 7 bases at V and 3 bases at J, with 24 bases between. The CDR3 is CASNTYFRGATEETQYF. DNA for the CDR3: TGTGCCAGCAACACCTACTTCAGGGGAGCCACGGAAGAGACCCAGTACTTC.

The chain links TRBV29-1 to TRBJ2-7; no clear D gene. This CDR3 is built from 13 residues. Per germline, CDR1 SQVTM and CDR2 ANQGSEA. V dropped 6 bases and J dropped 0 bases, with 12 bases sitting between them. The CDR3 here is CSVCTSSSYEQYF. The CDR3 nucleotides are TGCAGCGTGTGTACAAGTTCCTCCTACGAGCAGTACTTC.

This chain connects TRBV5-4 to TRBJ2-1; D unresolved. Trimming cost V 4 bases and J 12 bases, with 20 bases left between them. The CDR3 has 14 residues. Germline loops: CDR1 SGHNT, CDR2 YYREEE (reference sequence). The chain's CDR3 is CASSPRARTNWQFF. CDR3 nucleotides: TGTGCCAGCAGCCCCCGGGCCCGCACGAATTGGCAGTTCTTC.

The chain links TRBV20-1 to TRBJ2-1, with 7 bases matching TRBD2. Germline V CDR1 and CDR2: DFQATT, SNEGSKA (reference sequence). V lost 0 bases to trimming and J lost 3 bases; unmatched junction nucleotides: 5. There are 15 residues in the CDR3. Written as DNA, the CDR3 is TGCAGTGCTAGAGATTCCGGGACTATCTACAATGAGCAGTTCTTC. As protein: CSARDSGTIYNEQFF.

Turning to this clonotype: One end of the junction fails to match germline, which may point to a read error. The rearrangement links TRBV14 to TRBJ2-3; 7 bases map to TRBD1. This CDR3 has 13 residues. CDR1 is SGHDN, CDR2 FVKESK, per germline. The CDR3 DNA is TGTACCAGCAGCCCGACGGGACAGACTACGCAGTATTTT. This sequence encodes CTSSPTGQTTQYF.

At least ten counts were recorded for this clonotype. The CDR3 spells CASSQGGGQNIQYF. In nucleotides, the CDR3 is TGTGCCAGCTCCCAAGGGGGAGGCCAAAACATTCAGTACTTC. The chain joins TRBV5-4 to TRBJ2-4; D tentatively reads TRBD1 or TRBD2 (6 bases each). There are 14 residues in the CDR3. CDR1 SGHNT and CDR2 YYREEE come from the germline V gene (reference sequence). Trimming pared 7 bases from V and 5 bases from J, leaving 16 bases between.

The V call is TRBV28, the J call TRBJ1-1; D possibly corresponds to TRBD1 (6 bases). Trimming stripped 7 bases from V and 5 bases from J, with 14 bases between. Germline-derived CDR1 and CDR2 are MDHEN and SYDVKM. The CDR3 length is 13 residues. The CDR3 DNA is TGTGCCAGCATTAGGGGGAGTGAGACTGAAGCTTTCTTT. Protein product: CASIRGSETEAFF.

The J gene is TRBJ1-2, the V gene TRBV28; D gene unclear. Looked up from germline, CDR1 is MDHEN and CDR2 is SYDVKM. V was pared by 8 bases and J by 8 bases, with 15 bases between. The CDR3 length is 12 residues. The CDR3 here is CASAGWAGGYTF. CDR3 bases: TGTGCCAGCGCCGGATGGGCGGGCGGCTACACCTTC.

This clonotype was observed a handful of times. This sequence joins TRBV6-1 and TRBJ1-6; a possible D gene is TRBD1 (6 bases). This CDR3 has 17 amino acids. Germline-derived CDR1 and CDR2 are MNHNS and SASEGT. V was pared by 0 bases and J by 7 bases, with 16 bases between. The DNA for the CDR3 is TGTGCCAGCAGTGAAGCGAAAACAGGGTTACTGAATTCACCCCTCCACTTT. Translating gives CASSEAKTGLLNSPLHF.

Worth noting for this clonotype: An end of the junction differs from the germline gene, which may be a read error. V usage is TRBV12-3 or TRBV12-4 and J usage is TRBJ2-2; 12 bases line up with TRBD1. The CDR3 has 15 amino acids. The CDR3 here is CASSPGQGASGELFF. The DNA for the CDR3 is TGTGCCAGCAGTCCGGGACAGGGGGCGAGCGGGGAACTGTTTTTT.

The chain joins TRBV28 to TRBJ1-2; maybe TRBD1 (6 bases). Germline CDR1 reads MDHEN; CDR2 reads SYDVKM. The length of the CDR3 is 14 residues. V lost 3 bases, J lost 5 bases, and 13 bases lay in between. CDR3 in amino acids: CASSFGRGLYGYTF. CDR3 nucleotides: TGTGCCAGCAGTTTTGGCAGGGGATTGTATGGCTACACCTTC.

As for this clonotype: This clone may be a read error of a much larger clone one base away. The chain combines TRBV4-3 with TRBJ2-5; no reliable D call. There are 13 residues in the CDR3. The V end was cut by 4 bases, the J end by 2 bases, with 8 bases between. Germline-derived CDR1 and CDR2 are LGHNA and YSLEER. The CDR3, as DNA: TGCGCCAGCAGCCCGCACAGACAAGAGACCCAGTACTTC. This gives the protein CASSPHRQETQYF.

Of note for this clonotype: This likely comes from a read error, as the CDR3 has no conserved phenylalanine or tryptophan at its end. In nucleotides, the CDR3 is TGTGCTAGCAGTGAAGCCGGGGCCAACGTCCTGACTTCC. Its protein product is CASSEAGANVLTS. The rearrangement joins TRBV25-1 to TRBJ2-6, with D hard to call. Germline V lookup: CDR1 MGHDK, CDR2 SYGVNS. The CDR3 is 13 residues long.